A selection of T cell receptor beta chains follows, all from one sample in a study of blood T cells in healthy people across ages. Each CDR3 protein gets one entry after TCRdb re-called the 5' RACE reads with MiXCR. This table has 1 million or so distinct CDR3 sequences, around 43% appearing once. Sequences were obtained from blood. These TCRs come from a woman between 55 and 75 years old in good health. The CDR3 runs from the conserved cysteine through the conserved F or W. Each record gives: J gene, V gene, D gene, CDR3 protein. D genes are given only for firm matches.

J gene: TRBJ1-1; V gene: TRBV29-1; D gene: -; CDR3 protein: CSVVRAETEAFF
J gene: TRBJ2-7; V gene: TRBV9; D gene: -; CDR3 protein: CASSVGDSLYYEQYF
J gene: TRBJ2-5; V gene: TRBV2; D gene: -; CDR3 protein: CASSDSPVLKQETQYF
J gene: TRBJ2-3; V gene: TRBV7-8; D gene: -; CDR3 protein: CASSLQPRSLTDTQYF
J gene: TRBJ1-5; V gene: TRBV6-6; D gene: -; CDR3 protein: CASSYEGPQHF
J gene: TRBJ2-2; V gene: TRBV29-1; D gene: TRBD1; CDR3 protein: CSVGSFDRGPGELFF
J gene: TRBJ2-3; V gene: TRBV7-8; D gene: -; CDR3 protein: CASSPSLGDPTDTQYF
J gene: TRBJ1-1; V gene: TRBV27; D gene: -; CDR3 protein: CASSPSGASNTEAFF
J gene: TRBJ1-1; V gene: TRBV3-1; D gene: TRBD1; CDR3 protein: CASSLTGGYTEAFF
J gene: TRBJ2-2; V gene: TRBV20-1; D gene: -; CDR3 protein: CSARDTVEGGELFF
J gene: TRBJ1-5; V gene: TRBV2; D gene: -; CDR3 protein: CASSEDRFYSNQPQHF
J gene: TRBJ1-2; V gene: TRBV4-2; D gene: -; CDR3 protein: CASSTGPRGYTF
J gene: TRBJ2-7; V gene: TRBV12-3/TRBV12-4; D gene: TRBD1; CDR3 protein: CASSTGTGGNEQYF
J gene: TRBJ2-7; V gene: TRBV5-1; D gene: TRBD2; CDR3 protein: CASSFSGKLNYEQYF
J gene: TRBJ1-1; V gene: TRBV2; D gene: -; CDR3 protein: CASSELGGTNTEAFF
J gene: TRBJ2-3; V gene: TRBV5-1; D gene: -; CDR3 protein: CASSLGLSLDTQYF
J gene: TRBJ2-1; V gene: TRBV2; D gene: -; CDR3 protein: CAGSEVADSLYNEQFF
J gene: TRBJ2-3; V gene: TRBV7-7; D gene: -; CDR3 protein: CASSLGDFHTDTQYF
J gene: TRBJ2-1; V gene: TRBV5-1; D gene: -; CDR3 protein: CASSLEVGINNEQFF
J gene: TRBJ2-7; V gene: TRBV2; D gene: TRBD2; CDR3 protein: CATRLADTYEQYF
J gene: TRBJ1-1; V gene: TRBV29-1; D gene: TRBD1; CDR3 protein: CSTEQGAGTEAFF
J gene: TRBJ1-5; V gene: TRBV5-1; D gene: -; CDR3 protein: CASSLAGDNQPQHF
J gene: TRBJ2-5; V gene: TRBV7-9; D gene: TRBD2; CDR3 protein: CASSTTGSAGTSGREQYF
J gene: TRBJ2-5; V gene: TRBV24-1; D gene: -; CDR3 protein: CATSEPGHPTQYF
J gene: TRBJ2-5; V gene: TRBV10-1; D gene: -; CDR3 protein: CASSDGRAKETQYF
J gene: TRBJ2-2; V gene: TRBV5-1; D gene: -; CDR3 protein: CASSFRHPGELFF
J gene: TRBJ2-1; V gene: TRBV9; D gene: -; CDR3 protein: CASSVEPGLSPSEQFF
J gene: TRBJ2-1; V gene: TRBV6-5; D gene: TRBD1; CDR3 protein: CASSYSKGGRFNNEQFF
J gene: TRBJ1-1; V gene: TRBV20-1; D gene: -; CDR3 protein: CSAQGGRAEAFF
J gene: -; V gene: TRBV7-9; D gene: TRBD2; CDR3 protein: CASSIRIGRDYEQYF
J gene: TRBJ2-1; V gene: TRBV30; D gene: TRBD2; CDR3 protein: CAWSKSAGRDEQFF
J gene: TRBJ2-1; V gene: TRBV4-2; D gene: -; CDR3 protein: CASRTAPMDEQFF
J gene: TRBJ2-1; V gene: TRBV20-1; D gene: TRBD2; CDR3 protein: CSARAPGLAAYNEQFF
J gene: TRBJ2-1; V gene: TRBV20-1; D gene: TRBD2; CDR3 protein: CSARDRAGVIRNEQFF
J gene: TRBJ2-4; V gene: TRBV5-1; D gene: TRBD2; CDR3 protein: CASSPTSGSRDIQYF
J gene: TRBJ2-2; V gene: TRBV6-6; D gene: -; CDR3 protein: CASSYSHRADTGELFF
J gene: TRBJ2-3; V gene: TRBV7-9; D gene: TRBD2; CDR3 protein: CASSKGLAGVPYF
J gene: TRBJ2-3; V gene: TRBV6-6; D gene: -; CDR3 protein: CTSSYSLLAGADTQYF
J gene: TRBJ2-7; V gene: TRBV29-1; D gene: -; CDR3 protein: CSVNFPGGDYEQYF
J gene: TRBJ1-5; V gene: TRBV15; D gene: -; CDR3 protein: CATRQRNQPQHF
J gene: TRBJ2-5; V gene: TRBV25-1; D gene: -; CDR3 protein: CASRYSGYQETQYF
J gene: TRBJ2-4; V gene: TRBV7-2; D gene: -; CDR3 protein: CASSLHLTSKNIQYF
J gene: TRBJ2-1; V gene: TRBV12-3/TRBV12-4; D gene: -; CDR3 protein: CASSFAVLNEQFF
J gene: TRBJ1-5; V gene: TRBV2; D gene: -; CDR3 protein: CASSQNLDSNQPQHF
J gene: TRBJ1-1; V gene: TRBV15; D gene: -; CDR3 protein: CATSRDLGWGNTEVFF
J gene: TRBJ1-6; V gene: TRBV10-1; D gene: -; CDR3 protein: CASRTGNQDSYNSPLHF
J gene: TRBJ2-1; V gene: TRBV9; D gene: -; CDR3 protein: CASSPLLEGESYNEQFF
J gene: TRBJ1-1; V gene: TRBV29-1; D gene: TRBD1; CDR3 protein: CSVEHRGNTEAFF
J gene: TRBJ2-2; V gene: TRBV29-1; D gene: -; CDR3 protein: CSVADNNRGELFF
J gene: TRBJ2-7; V gene: TRBV12-3/TRBV12-4; D gene: -; CDR3 protein: CASSPTALRSEQYF
J gene: TRBJ2-1; V gene: TRBV3-1; D gene: -; CDR3 protein: CASSQDPINNEQFF
J gene: TRBJ1-6; V gene: TRBV6-5; D gene: -; CDR3 protein: CASSYLGEEDNSPLHF
J gene: TRBJ1-1; V gene: TRBV9; D gene: -; CDR3 protein: CASSASDLGLTEAFF
J gene: -; V gene: TRBV4-1; D gene: -; CDR3 protein: CASSQVRDEYEQYF
J gene: TRBJ2-3; V gene: TRBV18; D gene: -; CDR3 protein: CASSLSEGLDTDTQYF
J gene: TRBJ2-3; V gene: TRBV28; D gene: -; CDR3 protein: CASSSNTDTQYF
J gene: TRBJ2-3; V gene: TRBV9; D gene: -; CDR3 protein: CASSVAGELEGRTDTQYF
J gene: TRBJ2-7; V gene: TRBV2; D gene: -; CDR3 protein: CASSEGTGPSGTKYEQYF
J gene: TRBJ2-7; V gene: TRBV6-2/TRBV6-3; D gene: TRBD2; CDR3 protein: CASKGWPAGTEQYF
J gene: TRBJ1-2; V gene: TRBV5-1; D gene: TRBD1; CDR3 protein: CASSIGQGPYYGYTF